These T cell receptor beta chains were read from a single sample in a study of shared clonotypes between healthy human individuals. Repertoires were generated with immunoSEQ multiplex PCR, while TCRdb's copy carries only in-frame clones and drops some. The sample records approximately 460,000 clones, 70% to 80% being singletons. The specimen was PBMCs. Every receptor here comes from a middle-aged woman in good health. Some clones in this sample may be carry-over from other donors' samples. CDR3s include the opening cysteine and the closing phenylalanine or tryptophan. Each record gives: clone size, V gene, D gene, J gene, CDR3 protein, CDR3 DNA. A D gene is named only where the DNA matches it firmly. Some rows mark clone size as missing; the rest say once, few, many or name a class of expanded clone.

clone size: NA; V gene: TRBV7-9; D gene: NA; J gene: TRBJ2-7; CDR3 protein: CASSLETYEQYF; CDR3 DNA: TGTGCCAGCAGCTTAGAAACCTACGAGCAGTACTTC
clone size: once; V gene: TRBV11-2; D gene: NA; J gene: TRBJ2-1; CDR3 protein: CASSLVFSGGEKFF; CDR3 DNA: TGTGCCAGCAGCTTAGTGTTTAGCGGTGGGGAGAAGTTCTTC
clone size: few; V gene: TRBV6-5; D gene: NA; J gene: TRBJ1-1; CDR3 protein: CASSYPGSNTEAFF; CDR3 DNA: TGTGCCAGCAGTTACCCGGGATCGAACACTGAAGCTTTCTTT
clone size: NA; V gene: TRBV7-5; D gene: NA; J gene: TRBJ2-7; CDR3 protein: CVRSPGQGVYEQYF; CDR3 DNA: TGTGTCAGAAGCCCGGGACAGGGGGTGTACGAGCAGTACTTC
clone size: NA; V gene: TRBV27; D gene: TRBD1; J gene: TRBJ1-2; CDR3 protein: CASSFQGDMGGYTF; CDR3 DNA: TGTGCCAGCAGTTTCCAGGGGGACATGGGTGGCTACACCTTC
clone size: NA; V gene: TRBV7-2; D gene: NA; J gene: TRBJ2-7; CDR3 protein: CASSLDRAYEQYF; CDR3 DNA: TGTGCCAGCAGCTTGGACAGAGCCTACGAGCAGTACTTC
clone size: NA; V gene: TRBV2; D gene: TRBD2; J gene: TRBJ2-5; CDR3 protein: CASNLAGEVGETQYF; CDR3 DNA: TGTGCCAGCAATCTAGCGGGAGAGGTTGGCGAGACCCAGTACTTC
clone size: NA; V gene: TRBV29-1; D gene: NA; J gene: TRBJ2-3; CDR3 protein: CSVVLGRTDTQYF; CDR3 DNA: TGCAGCGTTGTCTTGGGCCGCACAGATACGCAGTATTTT
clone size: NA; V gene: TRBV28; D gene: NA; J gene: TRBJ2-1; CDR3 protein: CASSLGIGQGAYNEQFF; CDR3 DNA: TGTGCCAGCAGTTTGGGAATTGGGCAGGGCGCCTACAATGAGCAGTTCTTC
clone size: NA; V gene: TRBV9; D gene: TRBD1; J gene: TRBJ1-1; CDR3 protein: CASSAGPDRVAAFF; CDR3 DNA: TGTGCCAGCAGCGCCGGACCCGACAGGGTAGCAGCTTTCTTT
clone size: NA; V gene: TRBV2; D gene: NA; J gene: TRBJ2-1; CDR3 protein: CASSQGTYNEQFF; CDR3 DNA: TGTGCCAGCAGTCAAGGGACCTACAATGAGCAGTTCTTC
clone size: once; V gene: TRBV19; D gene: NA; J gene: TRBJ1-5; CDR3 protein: CASSIQADQPQHF; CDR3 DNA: TGTGCCAGTAGTATCCAGGCAGATCAGCCCCAGCATTTT
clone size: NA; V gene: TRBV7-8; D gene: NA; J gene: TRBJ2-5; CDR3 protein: CASSLVWDRETQYF; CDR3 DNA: TGTGCCAGCAGCTTAGTCTGGGATCGAGAGACCCAGTACTTC
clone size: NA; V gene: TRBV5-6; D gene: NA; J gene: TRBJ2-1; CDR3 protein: CASLQGPRWNEQFF; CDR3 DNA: TGTGCCAGCCTTCAGGGGCCTCGGTGGAATGAGCAGTTCTTC
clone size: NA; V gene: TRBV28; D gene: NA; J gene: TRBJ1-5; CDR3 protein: CASSYPQRIQPQHF; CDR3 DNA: TGTGCCAGCAGTTATCCCCAGAGAATACAGCCCCAGCATTTT
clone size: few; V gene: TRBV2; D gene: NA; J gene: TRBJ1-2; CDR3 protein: CASRDSLANYGYTF; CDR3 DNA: TGTGCCAGCAGAGACTCATTAGCTAACTATGGCTACACCTTC
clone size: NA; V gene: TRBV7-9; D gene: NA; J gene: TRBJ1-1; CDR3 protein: CASSFGSTRNTEAFF; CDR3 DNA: TGTGCCAGCAGCTTCGGTAGTACCCGGAACACTGAAGCTTTCTTT
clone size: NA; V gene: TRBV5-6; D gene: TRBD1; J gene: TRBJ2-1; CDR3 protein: CASSLVGTGGRYEQFF; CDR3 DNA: TGTGCCAGCAGCTTGGTGGGGACAGGGGGCAGGTACGAGCAGTTCTTC
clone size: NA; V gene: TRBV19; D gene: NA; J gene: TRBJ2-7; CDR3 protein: CASSSGRQASYEQYF; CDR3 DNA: TGTGCCAGTAGTTCGGGCAGGCAAGCCTCCTACGAGCAGTACTTC
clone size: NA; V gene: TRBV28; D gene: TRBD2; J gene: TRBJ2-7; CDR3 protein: CASRTAGGRYEQYF; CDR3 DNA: TGTGCCAGCCGAACCGCGGGGGGCCGGTACGAGCAGTACTTC
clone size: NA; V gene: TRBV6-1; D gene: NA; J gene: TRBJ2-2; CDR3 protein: CASSDGIDTGELFF; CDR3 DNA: TGTGCCAGCAGTGACGGGATAGACACCGGGGAGCTGTTTTTT
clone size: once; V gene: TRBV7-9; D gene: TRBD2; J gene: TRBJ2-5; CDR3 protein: CASSPSPGTTLWETQYF; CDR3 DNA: TGTGCCAGCAGCCCCTCTCCCGGGACTACGCTATGGGAGACCCAGTACTTC
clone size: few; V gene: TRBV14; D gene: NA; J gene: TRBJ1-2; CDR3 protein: CASSQDLARPYGYTF; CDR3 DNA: TGTGCCAGCAGCCAAGATTTGGCACGACCCTATGGCTACACCTTC
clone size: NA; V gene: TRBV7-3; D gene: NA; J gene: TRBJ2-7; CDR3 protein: CASSLRVGNEQYF; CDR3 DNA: TGTGCCAGCAGCTTAAGGGTAGGGAACGAGCAGTACTTC
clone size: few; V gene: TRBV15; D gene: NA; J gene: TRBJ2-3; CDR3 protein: CATSRDRELTDTQYF; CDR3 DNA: TGTGCCACCAGCAGAGATCGGGAACTCACAGATACGCAGTATTTT
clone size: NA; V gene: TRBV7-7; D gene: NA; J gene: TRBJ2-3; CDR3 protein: CASSLAGSDTQYF; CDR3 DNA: TGTGCCAGCAGCTTAGCAGGGTCAGATACGCAGTATTTT
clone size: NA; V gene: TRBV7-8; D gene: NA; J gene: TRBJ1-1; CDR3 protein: CASSLWGGWAEAFF; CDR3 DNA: TGTGCCAGCAGCTTATGGGGGGGCTGGGCTGAAGCTTTCTTT
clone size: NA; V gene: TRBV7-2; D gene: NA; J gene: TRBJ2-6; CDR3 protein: CASSLGTARSGANVLTF; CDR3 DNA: TGTGCCAGCAGCTTAGGGACGGCCCGATCTGGGGCCAACGTCCTGACTTTC
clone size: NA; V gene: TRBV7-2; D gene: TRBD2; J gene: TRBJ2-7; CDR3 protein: CASSPYSGTSVSYEQYF; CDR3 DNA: TGTGCCAGCAGCCCATACTCCGGGACTAGCGTTTCCTACGAGCAGTACTTC
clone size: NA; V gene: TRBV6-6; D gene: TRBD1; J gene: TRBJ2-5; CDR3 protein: CASSRTGEDGETQYF; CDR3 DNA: TGTGCCAGCAGCAGGACAGGGGAGGATGGAGAGACCCAGTACTTC
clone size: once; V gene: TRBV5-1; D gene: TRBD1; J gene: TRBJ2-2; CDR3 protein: CASSGTGSTGELFF; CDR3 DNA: TGCGCCAGCAGCGGGACAGGGTCGACCGGGGAGCTGTTTTTT
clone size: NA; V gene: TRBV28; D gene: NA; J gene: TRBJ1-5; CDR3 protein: CASSPRVAGNQPQHF; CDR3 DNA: TGTGCCAGCAGTCCCCGGGTGGCGGGCAATCAGCCCCAGCATTTT
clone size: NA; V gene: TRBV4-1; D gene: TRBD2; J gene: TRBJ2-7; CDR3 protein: CASSQPPGLRMGGEQYF; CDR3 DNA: TGCGCCAGCAGCCAACCCCCGGGTCTCCGCATGGGGGGGGAGCAGTACTTC
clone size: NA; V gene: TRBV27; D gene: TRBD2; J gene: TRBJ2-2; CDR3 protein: CASRGGAGRNTGELFF; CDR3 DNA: TGTGCCAGCAGGGGAGGGGCAGGGAGGAACACCGGGGAGCTGTTTTTT
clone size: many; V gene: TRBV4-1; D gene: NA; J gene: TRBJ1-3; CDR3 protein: CASSQGQLVSGNTIYF; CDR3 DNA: TGCGCCAGCAGCCAAGGACAGCTAGTCTCTGGAAACACCATATATTTT
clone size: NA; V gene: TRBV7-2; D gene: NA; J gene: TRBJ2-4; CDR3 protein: CASSFPGGKNIQYF; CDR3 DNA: TGTGCCAGCAGCTTTCCCGGGGGCAAAAACATTCAGTACTTC
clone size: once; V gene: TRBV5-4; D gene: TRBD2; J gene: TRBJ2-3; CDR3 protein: CASRLGTSGSLDTQYF; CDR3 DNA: TGTGCCAGCAGACTTGGGACTAGCGGGAGTTTAGATACGCAGTATTTT
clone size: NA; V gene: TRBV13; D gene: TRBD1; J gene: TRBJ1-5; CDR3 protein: CASSPGTEISNQPQHF; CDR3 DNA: TGTGCCAGCAGCCCCGGGACAGAGATTAGCAATCAGCCCCAGCATTTT
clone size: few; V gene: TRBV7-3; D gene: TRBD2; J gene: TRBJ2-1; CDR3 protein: CASSLVGTSAYNEQFF; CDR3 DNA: TGTGCCAGCAGCCTAGTCGGGACTAGCGCCTACAATGAGCAGTTCTTC
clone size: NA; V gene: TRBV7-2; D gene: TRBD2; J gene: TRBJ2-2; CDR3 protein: CASSLGGAGGQTGELFF; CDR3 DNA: TGTGCCAGCAGCTTAGGGGGAGCGGGAGGACAGACCGGGGAGCTGTTTTTT
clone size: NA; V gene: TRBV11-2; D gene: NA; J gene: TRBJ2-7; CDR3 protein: CASSLVADSYEQYF; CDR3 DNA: TGTGCCAGCAGCCTAGTGGCAGACTCCTACGAGCAATACTTC
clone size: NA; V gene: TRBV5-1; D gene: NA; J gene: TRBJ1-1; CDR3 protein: CASRQGETEAFF; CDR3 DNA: TGCGCCAGCAGACAGGGTGAGACTGAAGCTTTCTTT
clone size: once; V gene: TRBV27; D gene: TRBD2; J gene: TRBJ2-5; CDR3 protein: CASSLSLAGVETQYF; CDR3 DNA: TGTGCCAGCAGTTTGAGTCTAGCGGGAGTTGAGACCCAGTACTTC
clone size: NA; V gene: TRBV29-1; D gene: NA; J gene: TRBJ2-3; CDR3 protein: CSVEDPSTDTQYF; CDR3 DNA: TGCAGCGTTGAAGATCCTAGCACAGATACGCAGTATTTT
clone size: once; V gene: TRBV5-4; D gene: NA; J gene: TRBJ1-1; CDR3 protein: CASSLRKNTEAFF; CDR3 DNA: TGTGCCAGCAGCCTTCGGAAGAACACTGAAGCTTTCTTT